The present T cell receptor beta chain was sequenced within a study of neoadjuvant anti-PD-1 for oral cavity cancer. TCRdb's table, derived via immunoSEQ multiplex PCR, lists solely in-frame clones and lacks some. The repertoire holds roughly 4,900 clones, with over 45% as singletons. The V and J ends lost 4 bases and 6 bases, in that order; junction bases with no gene match: 7. This CDR3 is built from 14 residues. Germline assignment: CDR1 LNHDA and CDR2 SQIVND (reference sequence). V and J are TRBV19 and TRBJ1-2; 8 bases agree with TRBD1. The sample here was tumor tissue, taken before nivolumab (anti-PD-1) treatment. The sequence was obtained from a person aged 35-80 years with oral cavity squamous cell carcinoma. CDR3 in amino acids: CASSTGQGFDGYTF. In nucleotides, the CDR3 is TGTGCCAGTAGTACCGGACAGGGCTTCGATGGCTACACCTTC.